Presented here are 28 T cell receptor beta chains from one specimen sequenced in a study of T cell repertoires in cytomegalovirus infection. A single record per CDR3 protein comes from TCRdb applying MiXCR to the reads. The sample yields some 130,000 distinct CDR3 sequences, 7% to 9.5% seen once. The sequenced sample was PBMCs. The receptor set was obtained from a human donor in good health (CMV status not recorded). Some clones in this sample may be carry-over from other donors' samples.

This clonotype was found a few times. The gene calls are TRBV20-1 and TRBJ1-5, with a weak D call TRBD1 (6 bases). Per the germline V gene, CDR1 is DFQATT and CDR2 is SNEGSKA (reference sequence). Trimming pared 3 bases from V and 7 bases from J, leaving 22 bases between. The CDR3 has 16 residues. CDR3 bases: TGCAGTGCTAGCGGGGACATAGGACGTCGGAGGCAGCCCCAGCATTTT. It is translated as CSASGDIGRRRQPQHF.

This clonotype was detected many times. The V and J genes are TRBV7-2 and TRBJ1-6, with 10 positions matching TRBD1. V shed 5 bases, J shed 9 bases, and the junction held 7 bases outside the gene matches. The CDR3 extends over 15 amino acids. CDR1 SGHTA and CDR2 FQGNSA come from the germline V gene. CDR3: CASSPLTGGISPLHF. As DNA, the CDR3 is TGTGCCAGCAGCCCGTTGACAGGGGGCATTTCACCCCTCCACTTT.

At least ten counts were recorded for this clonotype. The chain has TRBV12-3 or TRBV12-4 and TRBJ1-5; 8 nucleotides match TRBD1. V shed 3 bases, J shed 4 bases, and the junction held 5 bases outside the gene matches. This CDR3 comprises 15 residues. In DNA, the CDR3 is TGTGCCAGCAGTTTGGGGGGACAGGCGAATCAGCCCCAGCATTTT. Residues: CASSLGGQANQPQHF.

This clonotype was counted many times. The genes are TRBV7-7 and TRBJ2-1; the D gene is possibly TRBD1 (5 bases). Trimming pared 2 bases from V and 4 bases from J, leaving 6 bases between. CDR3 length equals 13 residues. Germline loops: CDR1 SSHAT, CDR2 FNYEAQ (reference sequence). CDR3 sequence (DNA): TGTGCCAGCAGCTTAAGACAGTACAATGAGCAGTTCTTC. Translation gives CASSLRQYNEQFF.

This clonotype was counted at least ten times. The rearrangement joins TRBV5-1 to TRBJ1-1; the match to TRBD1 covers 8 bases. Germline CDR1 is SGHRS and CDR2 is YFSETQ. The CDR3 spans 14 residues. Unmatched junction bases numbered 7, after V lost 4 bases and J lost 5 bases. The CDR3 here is CASSGQDRATEAFF. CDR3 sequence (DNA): TGCGCCAGCAGCGGTCAGGACAGGGCTACTGAAGCTTTCTTT.

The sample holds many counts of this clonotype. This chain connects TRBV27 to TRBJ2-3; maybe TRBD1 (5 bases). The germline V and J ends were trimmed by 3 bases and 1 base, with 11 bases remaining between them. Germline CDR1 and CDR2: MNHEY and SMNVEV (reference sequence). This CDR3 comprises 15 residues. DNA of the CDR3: TGTGCCAGCAGTTTTTGGGGCCCTGGCACAGATACGCAGTATTTT. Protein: CASSFWGPGTDTQYF.

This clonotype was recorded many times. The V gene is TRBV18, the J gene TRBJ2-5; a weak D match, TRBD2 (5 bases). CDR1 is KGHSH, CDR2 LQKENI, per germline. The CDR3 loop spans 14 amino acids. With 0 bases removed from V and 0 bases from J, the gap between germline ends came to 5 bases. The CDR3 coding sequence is TGTGCCAGCTCACCACCTAGCGACCAAGAGACCCAGTACTTC. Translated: CASSPPSDQETQYF.

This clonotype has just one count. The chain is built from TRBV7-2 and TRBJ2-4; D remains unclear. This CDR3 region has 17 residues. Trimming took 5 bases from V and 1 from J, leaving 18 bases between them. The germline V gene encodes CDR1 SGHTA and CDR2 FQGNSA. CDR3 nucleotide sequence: TGTGCCAGCAGCGTCGTTTGGGCCCCCCTGGCCAAAAACATTCAGTACTTC. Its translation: CASSVVWAPLAKNIQYF. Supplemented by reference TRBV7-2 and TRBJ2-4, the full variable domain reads GAGVSQSPSNKVTEKGKDVELRCDPISGHTALYWYRQSLGQGLEFLIYFQGNSAPDKSGLPSDRFSAERTGGSVSTLTIQRTQQEDSAVYLCASSVVWAPLAKNIQYFGAGTRLSVL.

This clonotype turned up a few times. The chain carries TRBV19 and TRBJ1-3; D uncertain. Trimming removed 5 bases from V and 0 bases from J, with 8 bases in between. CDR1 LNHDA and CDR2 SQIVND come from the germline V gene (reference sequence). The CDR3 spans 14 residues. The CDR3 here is CASSVLISGNTIYF. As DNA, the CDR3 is TGTGCCAGTAGTGTTCTTATCTCTGGAAACACCATATATTTT.

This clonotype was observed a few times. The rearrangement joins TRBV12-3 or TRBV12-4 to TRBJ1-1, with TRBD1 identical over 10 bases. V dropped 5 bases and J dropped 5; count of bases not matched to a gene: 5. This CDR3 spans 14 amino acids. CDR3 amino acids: CASSIRTGGTEAFF. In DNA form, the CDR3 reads TGTGCCAGCAGTATCCGGACAGGGGGGACTGAAGCTTTCTTT.

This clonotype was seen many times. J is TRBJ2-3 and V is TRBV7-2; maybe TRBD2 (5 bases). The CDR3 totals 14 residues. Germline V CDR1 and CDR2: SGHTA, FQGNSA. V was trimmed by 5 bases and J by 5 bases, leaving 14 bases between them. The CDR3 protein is CASSTTRFGDTQYF. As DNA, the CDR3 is TGTGCCAGCAGCACAACTAGATTTGGAGATACGCAGTATTTT.

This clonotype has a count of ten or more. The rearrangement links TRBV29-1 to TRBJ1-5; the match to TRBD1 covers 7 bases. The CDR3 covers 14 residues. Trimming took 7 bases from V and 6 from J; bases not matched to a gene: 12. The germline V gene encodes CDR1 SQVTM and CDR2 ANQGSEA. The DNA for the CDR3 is TGCAGCGCCTTCAGGGGGGGGGATAGTCAGCCCCAGCATTTT. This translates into CSAFRGGDSQPQHF.

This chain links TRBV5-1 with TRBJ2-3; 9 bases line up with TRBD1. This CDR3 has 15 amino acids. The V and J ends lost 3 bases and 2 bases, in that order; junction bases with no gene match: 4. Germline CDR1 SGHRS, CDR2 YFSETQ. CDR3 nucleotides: TGCGCCAGCAGCTGGGGGACAGGGTACACAGATACGCAGTATTTT. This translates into CASSWGTGYTDTQYF.

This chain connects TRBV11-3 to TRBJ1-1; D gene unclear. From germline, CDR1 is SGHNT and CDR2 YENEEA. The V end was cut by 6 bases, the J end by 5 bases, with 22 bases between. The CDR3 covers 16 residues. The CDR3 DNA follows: TGTGCCAGCAGTTTTAGACGGGCGGATGGAATTACTGAAGCTTTCTTT. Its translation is CASSFRRADGITEAFF.

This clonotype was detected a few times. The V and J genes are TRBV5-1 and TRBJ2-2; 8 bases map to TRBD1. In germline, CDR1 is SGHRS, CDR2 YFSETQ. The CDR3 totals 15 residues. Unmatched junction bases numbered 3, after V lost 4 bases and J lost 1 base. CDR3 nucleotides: TGCGCCAGCAGCGCCGGGACAGGGAACACCGGGGAGCTGTTTTTT. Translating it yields CASSAGTGNTGELFF. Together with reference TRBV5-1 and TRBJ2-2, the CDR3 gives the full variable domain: KAGVTQTPRYLIKTRGQQVTLSCSPISGHRSVSWYQQTPGQGLQFLFEYFSETQRNKGNFPGRFSGRQFSNSRSEMNVSTLELGDSALYLCASSAGTGNTGELFFGEGSRLTVL.

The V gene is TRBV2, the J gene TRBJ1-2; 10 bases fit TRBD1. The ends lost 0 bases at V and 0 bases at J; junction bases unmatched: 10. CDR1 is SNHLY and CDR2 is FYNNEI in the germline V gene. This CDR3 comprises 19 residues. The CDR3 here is CASSEAKDRGPRTNYGYTF. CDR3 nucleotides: TGTGCCAGCAGTGAAGCGAAAGACAGGGGGCCCCGCACTAACTATGGCTACACCTTC.

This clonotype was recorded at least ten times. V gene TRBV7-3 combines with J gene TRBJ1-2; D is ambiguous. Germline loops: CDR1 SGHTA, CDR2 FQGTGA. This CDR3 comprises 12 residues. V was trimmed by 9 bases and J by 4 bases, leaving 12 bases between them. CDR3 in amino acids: CASSTDGYGYTF. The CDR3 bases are TGTGCCAGTTCCACAGATGGCTATGGCTACACCTTC.

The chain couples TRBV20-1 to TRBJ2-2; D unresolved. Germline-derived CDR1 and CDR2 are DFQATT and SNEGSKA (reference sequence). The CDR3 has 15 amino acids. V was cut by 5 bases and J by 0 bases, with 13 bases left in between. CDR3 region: CSASSWFTNTGELFF. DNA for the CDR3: TGCAGTGCTTCATCCTGGTTCACGAACACCGGGGAGCTGTTTTTT.

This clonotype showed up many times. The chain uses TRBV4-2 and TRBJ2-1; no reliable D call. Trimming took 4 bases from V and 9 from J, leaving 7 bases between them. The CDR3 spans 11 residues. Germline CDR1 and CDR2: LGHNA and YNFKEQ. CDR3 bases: TGTGCCAGCAGCCGACGGTTTGAGCAGTTCTTC. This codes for CASSRRFEQFF.

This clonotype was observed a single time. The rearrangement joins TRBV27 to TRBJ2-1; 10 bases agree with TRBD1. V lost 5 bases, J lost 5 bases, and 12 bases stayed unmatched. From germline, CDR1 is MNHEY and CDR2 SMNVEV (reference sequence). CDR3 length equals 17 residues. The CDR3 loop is CASSGPSGTGDHNEQFF. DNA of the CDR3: TGTGCCAGCAGTGGACCGAGCGGGACAGGGGACCACAATGAGCAGTTCTTC.

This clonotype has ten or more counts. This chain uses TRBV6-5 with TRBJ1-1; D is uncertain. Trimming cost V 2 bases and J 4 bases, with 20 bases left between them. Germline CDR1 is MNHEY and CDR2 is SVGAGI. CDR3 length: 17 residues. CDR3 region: CASSYGGNPSVITEAFF. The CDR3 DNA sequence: TGTGCCAGCAGTTACGGCGGGAATCCGAGCGTTATCACTGAAGCTTTCTTT.

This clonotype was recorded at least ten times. CDR3 sequence reads: CASSLAGPGQGASNEQFF. Written as DNA, the CDR3 is TGCGCCAGCAGCTTGGCCGGCCCCGGACAGGGGGCCAGTAATGAGCAGTTCTTC. J is TRBJ2-1 and V is TRBV5-1; TRBD1 matches 11 bases. CDR3 size: 18 residues. Losses at the gene ends were 0 bases for V and 7 bases for J; bases not matched to a gene: 12. Germline V gene sequence: CDR1 SGHRS, CDR2 YFSETQ.

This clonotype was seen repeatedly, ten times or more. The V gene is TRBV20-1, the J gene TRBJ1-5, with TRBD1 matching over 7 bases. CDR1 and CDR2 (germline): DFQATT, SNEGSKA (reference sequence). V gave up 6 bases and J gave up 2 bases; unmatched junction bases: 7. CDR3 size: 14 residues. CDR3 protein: CSAWDRAGNQPQHF. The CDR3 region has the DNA TGCAGTGCGTGGGACAGAGCGGGCAATCAGCCCCAGCATTTT.

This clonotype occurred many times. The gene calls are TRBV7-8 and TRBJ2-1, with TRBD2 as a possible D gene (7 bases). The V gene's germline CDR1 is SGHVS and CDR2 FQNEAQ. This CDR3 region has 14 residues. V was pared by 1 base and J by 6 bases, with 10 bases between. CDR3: CASSLGAGANEQFF. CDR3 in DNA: TGTGCCAGCAGCTTAGGGGCGGGGGCCAATGAGCAGTTCTTC.

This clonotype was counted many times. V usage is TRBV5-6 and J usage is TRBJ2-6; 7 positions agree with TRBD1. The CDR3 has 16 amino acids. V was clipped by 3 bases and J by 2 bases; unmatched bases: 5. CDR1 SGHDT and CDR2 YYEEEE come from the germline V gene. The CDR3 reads CASSYPGTAGANVLTF. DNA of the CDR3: TGTGCCAGCAGCTACCCTGGGACAGCTGGGGCCAACGTCCTGACTTTC.

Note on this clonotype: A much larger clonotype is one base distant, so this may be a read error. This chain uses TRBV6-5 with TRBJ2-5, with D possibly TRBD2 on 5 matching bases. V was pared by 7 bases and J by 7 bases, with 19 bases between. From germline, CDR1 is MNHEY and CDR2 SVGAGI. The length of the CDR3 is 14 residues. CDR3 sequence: CASISLAGRGTQYF. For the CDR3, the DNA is TGTGCCAGCATTAGTCTTGCGGGCCGAGGGACCCAGTACTTC.

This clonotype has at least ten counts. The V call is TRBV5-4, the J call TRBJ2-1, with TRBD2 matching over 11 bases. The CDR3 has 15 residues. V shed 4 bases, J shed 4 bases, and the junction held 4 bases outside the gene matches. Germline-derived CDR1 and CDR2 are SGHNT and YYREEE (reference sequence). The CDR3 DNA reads TGTGCCAGCAGCAGCACTAGCGGGGGTTACAATGAGCAGTTCTTC. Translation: CASSSTSGGYNEQFF.

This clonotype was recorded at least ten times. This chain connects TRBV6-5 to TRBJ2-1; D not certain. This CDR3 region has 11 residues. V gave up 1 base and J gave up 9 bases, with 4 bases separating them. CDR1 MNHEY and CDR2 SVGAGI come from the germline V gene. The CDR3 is CASSYFGEQFF. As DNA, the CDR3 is TGTGCCAGCAGTTACTTCGGTGAGCAGTTCTTC.